This T cell receptor beta chain was profiled in a study of cytomegalovirus exposure and HLA in healthy donors. Findings and caveats of the study: Accounts indicate the classifier identified cytomegalovirus status with strong specificity and sensitivity. About 150 TCR beta chains were listed as cytomegalovirus-associated. Most TCR sequences showed up rarely, but some public TCRs showed up in many donors.

The method was immunoSEQ multiplex PCR; TCRdb's version includes in-frame clones alone and lacks a portion of them. Counted here are about 170,000 clones, approximately 96% occurring once; the ten biggest clones make up about 0.89%. The donors were members of the roughly 120-subject validation cohort (separate from the approximately 670-subject first cohort). As for this clone: Its target is not known.

V was trimmed by 1 base and J by 6 bases, leaving 13 bases between them. Germline CDR1 reads MGHRA; CDR2 reads YSYEKL. CDR3 length: 14 residues. The chain is built from TRBV4-1 and TRBJ2-7; TRBD2 might be the D (5 bases). Sequencing was performed on PBMCs. The sequence was obtained from a woman aged 18-29 years in good health and CMV-seronegative. The CDR3 DNA reads TGCGCCAGCAGCCAAGGTCCAGGACGGGGCGAGCAGTACTTC. As protein: CASSQGPGRGEQYF.